This TCR beta chain was recovered during a study of blood T cells in healthy people across ages. Study in general: Capture via template switching afforded approximately one barcoded beta molecule per two T cells. Points from the study as a whole: Any conclusive comparison of naive versus antigen-experienced cells was prevented by using unsorted PBMCs.

The CDR3 is made up of 16 amino acids. The germline V gene encodes CDR1 SGHTA and CDR2 FQGNSA. For the second PCR, which ran for roughly 6 to 12 cycles, a sample-barcoded 5' primer and a J-beta primer mix were used. MiXCR was run by TCRdb on the 5' RACE reads, yielding one entry per CDR3 protein. The table lists 800,000 or so distinct CDR3 sequences, around a quarter of them singletons. As regards this clonotype: Its specificity is not known.

These data also formed part of another study, on T cells of mothers and their children.

The rearrangement uses TRBV7-2 and TRBJ2-5, with D perhaps matching TRBD2 (5 bases). The J call is in doubt because the DNA end fits TRBJ2-7 better. The origin of this receptor is a boy younger than 18 in good health. Material: blood. CDR3 protein: CASSLDPRTSSYEQYF. The CDR3 bases are TGTGCCAGCAGCTTAGATCCTCGGACTTCCTCCTACGAGCAGTACTTC.